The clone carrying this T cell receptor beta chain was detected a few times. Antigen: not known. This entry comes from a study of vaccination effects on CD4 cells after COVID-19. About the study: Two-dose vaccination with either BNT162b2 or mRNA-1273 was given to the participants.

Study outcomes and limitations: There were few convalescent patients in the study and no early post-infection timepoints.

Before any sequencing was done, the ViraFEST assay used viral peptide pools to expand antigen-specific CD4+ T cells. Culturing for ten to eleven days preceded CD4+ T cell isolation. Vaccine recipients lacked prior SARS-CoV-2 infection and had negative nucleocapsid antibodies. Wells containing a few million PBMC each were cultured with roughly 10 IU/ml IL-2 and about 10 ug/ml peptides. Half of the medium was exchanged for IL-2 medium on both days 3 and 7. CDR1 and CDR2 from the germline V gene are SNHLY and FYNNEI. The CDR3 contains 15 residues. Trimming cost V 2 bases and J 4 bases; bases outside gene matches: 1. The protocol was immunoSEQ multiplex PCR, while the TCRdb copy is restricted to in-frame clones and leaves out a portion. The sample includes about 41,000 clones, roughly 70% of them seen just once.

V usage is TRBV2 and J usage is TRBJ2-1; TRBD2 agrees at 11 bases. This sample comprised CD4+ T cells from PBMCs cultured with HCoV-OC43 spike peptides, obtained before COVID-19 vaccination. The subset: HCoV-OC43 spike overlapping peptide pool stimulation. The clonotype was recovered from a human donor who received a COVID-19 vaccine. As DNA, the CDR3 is TGTGCCAGCAGTGAACTAGCGGGAGGTTACAATGAGCAGTTCTTC. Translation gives CASSELAGGYNEQFF.